This note documents a single T cell receptor beta chain sequence. Its antigen is not known. This record comes from a study of vaccination and CD4 T cells after COVID-19. Cultured CD4+ T cell DNA was sequenced using the Oncomine TCR Beta short-read assay. A single record per CDR3 protein comes from TCRdb applying MiXCR to the PCR reads. Here the sample spans approximately 18,000 distinct CDR3 sequences, about three quarters being singletons. Indicated treatment: approximately 9-day PBMC culture with coronavirus spike peptide pools or control peptides (ViraFEST assay). The germline CDR1 and CDR2 sequences are SNHLY and FYNNEI. This CDR3 contains 16 residues. The J segment lost 4 bases and the V segment lost 5 bases, leaving 12 bases of the junction unmatched.

V usage is TRBV2 and J usage is TRBJ1-2; the match to TRBD1 covers 8 bases. The sequenced sample was CD4+ T cells from blood, cultured in vitro, obtained after SARS-CoV-2 vaccination. The TCR comes from a human donor who received a COVID-19 vaccine. CDR3 sequence (DNA): TGTGCCAGCAGTTTAAGACAGGGGATTTCTAGCTATGGCTACACCTTC. Its translation is CASSLRQGISSYGYTF.